Listed here are 20 T cell receptor beta chains from one sample, sequenced in a study of response to subunit inactivated influenza vaccine. A single record per CDR3 protein comes from TCRdb applying MiXCR to the RT-PCR reads. The table includes 500,000 to 600,000 distinct CDR3 sequences, approximately 15% detected once. The sample was CD4+ T cells sorted from PBMCs, taken less than 30 months after vaccination. The origin of the receptors is a man aged 50 to 75 who received an inactivated influenza vaccine.

V gene TRBV28 combines with J gene TRBJ2-7; D is tentatively TRBD1 or TRBD2 (5 bases each). Germline V gene lookup returns CDR1 MDHEN and CDR2 SYDVKM. The ends were cut back, 4 bases at V and 7 bases at J, with 11 bases in the middle. The length of the CDR3 is 12 residues. The CDR3 DNA sequence: TGTGCCAGCAGTTCCGGGACCGGTGAGCAGTACTTC. This gives the protein CASSSGTGEQYF.

This clonotype was counted ten times or more. This chain links TRBV5-1 with TRBJ2-3; D ambiguous. Germline assignment: CDR1 SGHRS and CDR2 YFSETQ. This CDR3 region has 13 residues. V lost 3 bases, J lost 2 bases, and 7 bases lay in between. In nucleotides, the CDR3 is TGCGCCAGCAGCTGGACGATCACAGATACGCAGTATTTT. This sequence encodes CASSWTITDTQYF.

In this sample, this clonotype turned up a few times. The chain couples TRBV5-1 to TRBJ2-3; 12 positions agree with TRBD2. J was trimmed by 2 bases and V by 4 bases; bases with no gene match: 5. The CDR3 runs to 16 residues. Germline V lookup: CDR1 SGHRS, CDR2 YFSETQ. The CDR3 DNA reads TGCGCCAGCAGCAAGAGGACTAGCGGGGCCACAGATACGCAGTATTTT. As protein: CASSKRTSGATDTQYF.

V and J are TRBV25-1 and TRBJ2-3, with D possibly TRBD2 on 6 matching bases. Looked up from germline, CDR1 is MGHDK and CDR2 is SYGVNS. There are 15 residues in the CDR3. V lost 3 bases, J lost 0 bases, and 10 bases lay in between. The CDR3 DNA is TGTGCCAGCAGTGATCGGGGGTATAGCACAGATACGCAGTATTTT. It encodes CASSDRGYSTDTQYF.

This clonotype was seen at least ten times. The chain joins TRBV3-1 to TRBJ1-1; no firm D call. Trimming shortened V by 5 bases and J by 5 bases, and 9 bases separated the two germline ends. CDR1 and CDR2 (germline): LGHDT, YNNKEL (reference sequence). This CDR3 is built from 12 residues. The CDR3 loop is CASSYSGTEAFF. DNA for the CDR3: TGTGCCAGCAGCTATTCCGGTACTGAAGCTTTCTTT.

The rearrangement uses TRBV12-3 or TRBV12-4 and TRBJ2-1; TRBD2 agrees at 7 bases. With 6 bases clipped from V and 10 bases from J, the junction kept 15 bases outside the gene matches. The CDR3 extends over 15 amino acids. The CDR3 protein is CASSVLSGKSPEQFF. The CDR3 DNA sequence: TGTGCCAGCAGCGTATTGAGCGGGAAATCGCCGGAGCAGTTCTTC.

V gene TRBV4-1 combines with J gene TRBJ2-7; D is unresolved. With 0 bases removed from V and 7 bases from J, the gap between germline ends came to 13 bases. CDR3 size: 14 residues. Germline CDR1 is MGHRA and CDR2 is YSYEKL. CDR3 sequence: CASSQEQVAGEQYF. CDR3 coding DNA: TGCGCCAGCAGCCAAGAACAAGTAGCTGGTGAGCAGTACTTC.

Only one count was recorded for this clonotype. The chain couples TRBV7-2 to TRBJ1-5; D is unclear. The CDR3 is 16 amino acids. The germline V gene encodes CDR1 SGHTA and CDR2 FQGNSA. The V end lost 1 base, the J end lost 2 bases, and 12 bases lay between the germline ends. DNA for the CDR3: TGTGCCAGCAGCTTAGGCAACGAAAGGGGCAATCAGCCCCAGCATTTT. Translating gives CASSLGNERGNQPQHF.

The chain carries TRBV5-1 and TRBJ1-6; perhaps TRBD1 as D (5 bases). This CDR3 spans 15 amino acids. Germline loops: CDR1 SGHRS, CDR2 YFSETQ. Deletions cut 4 bases from V and 10 bases from J, with 18 bases between. CDR3 region: CASSVTGTSGSPLHF. DNA of the CDR3: TGCGCCAGCAGCGTTACAGGAACTTCGGGCTCACCCCTCCACTTT.

The chain recombines TRBV10-3 with TRBJ2-4; D not resolved. The V and J ends lost 0 bases and 1 base respectively, with 7 bases between them. Germline CDR1 reads ENHRY; CDR2 reads SYGVKD. The CDR3 length is 15 residues. For the CDR3, the DNA is TGTGCCATCAGTGAGTCGGCAGCGGCCAAAAACATTCAGTACTTC. This codes for CAISESAAAKNIQYF.

This clonotype was counted between two and nine times. J is TRBJ1-2 and V is TRBV19; 9 nucleotides align to TRBD1. This CDR3 spans 15 amino acids. Germline CDR1 LNHDA, CDR2 SQIVND (reference sequence). With 6 bases clipped from V and 0 bases from J, the junction kept 5 bases outside the gene matches. The CDR3 sequence is CASRDRGPSNYGYTF. The DNA for the CDR3 is TGTGCCAGTAGGGACAGGGGACCCTCTAACTATGGCTACACCTTC. Filled out from reference TRBV19 and TRBJ1-2, the complete variable domain reads DGGITQSPKYLFRKEGQNVTLSCEQNLNHDAMYWYRQDPGQGLRLIYYSQIVNDFQKGDIAEGYSVSREKKESFPLTVTSAQKNPTAFYLCASRDRGPSNYGYTFGSGTRLTVV.

The sample holds a few counts of this clonotype. The chain has TRBV5-6 and TRBJ2-3, with D unresolved. In germline, CDR1 is SGHDT, CDR2 YYEEEE. The CDR3 spans 16 residues. With 0 bases removed from V and 0 bases from J, the gap between germline ends came to 11 bases. The CDR3 bases are TGTGCCAGCAGCTTGGGTCGCCTCCCAAGCACAGATACGCAGTATTTT. Residues: CASSLGRLPSTDTQYF. The entire variable domain, with the rest obtained from reference TRBV5-6 and TRBJ2-3, is as follows: DAGVTQSPTHLIKTRGQQVTLRCSPKSGHDTVSWYQQALGQGPQFIFQYYEEEERQRGNFPDRFSGHQFPNYSSELNVNALLLGDSALYLCASSLGRLPSTDTQYFGPGTRLTVL.

The chain recombines TRBV20-1 with TRBJ2-5; the D gene could be TRBD1 or TRBD2 (6 bases each). This CDR3 is built from 16 residues. Trimming stripped 1 base from V and 5 bases from J, with 20 bases between. Per germline, CDR1 DFQATT and CDR2 SNEGSKA (reference sequence). The CDR3 loop reads CSARVGGTSSVETQYF. The CDR3, as DNA: TGCAGTGCTAGAGTAGGGGGGACATCATCCGTGGAGACCCAGTACTTC.

This clonotype has more than one count but fewer than ten. The genes are TRBV7-8 and TRBJ2-1, with D hard to call. Per the germline V gene, CDR1 is SGHVS and CDR2 is FQNEAQ. Trimming left V 2 bases short and J 2 bases short, with 7 bases between. The CDR3 covers 14 residues. The CDR3 DNA sequence: TGTGCCAGCAGCTTATCTCAAGCCTACAATGAGCAGTTCTTC. It is translated as CASSLSQAYNEQFF.

This clonotype was detected only a few times. The chain uses TRBV29-1 and TRBJ2-1, with 7 positions matching TRBD2. Trimming took 1 base from V and 6 from J; bases not matched to a gene: 12. CDR1 and CDR2 (germline): SQVTM, ANQGSEA. The CDR3 totals 16 residues. The CDR3: CSVEGATGGRFNEQFF. In nucleotides, the CDR3 is TGCAGCGTTGAAGGGGCGACGGGAGGCCGTTTCAATGAGCAGTTCTTC.

The rearrangement links TRBV6-2 or TRBV6-3 to TRBJ1-5; D is uncertain. This CDR3 has 12 residues. Per germline, CDR1 MNHEY and CDR2 SVGEGT. Between the trimmed V and J ends, which lost 7 bases and 0 bases, there was a span of 4 bases. The CDR3 region has the DNA TGTGCCAGCAAGCATAGCAATCAGCCCCAGCATTTT. This sequence encodes CASKHSNQPQHF.

The rearrangement links TRBV2 to TRBJ1-4; possibly TRBD1 for D (5 bases). CDR1 and CDR2 (germline): SNHLY, FYNNEI. The CDR3 is made up of 15 amino acids. Trimming removed 7 bases from V and 8 bases from J, with 20 bases in between. This CDR3 reads CASKRDPGVREKLFF. In DNA, the CDR3 is TGTGCCAGCAAGCGGGACCCTGGGGTTCGGGAAAAACTGTTTTTT.

The chain recombines TRBV2 with TRBJ2-7; 7 nucleotides match TRBD2. The CDR3 is 16 amino acids. V trimming: 4 bases; J trimming: 2 bases; junction bases outside the gene matches: 11. CDR1 SNHLY and CDR2 FYNNEI come from the germline V gene. The CDR3 DNA sequence: TGTGCCAGCAGTGGGAGTAGACTAGCAGAAACCTACGAGCAGTACTTC. Its translation is CASSGSRLAETYEQYF.

This clonotype has a handful of counts. This chain connects TRBV20-1 to TRBJ2-3; 12 bases line up with TRBD2. Germline V gene data show CDR1 as DFQATT and CDR2 as SNEGSKA (reference sequence). This CDR3 spans 16 amino acids. Trimming at V came to 5 bases and at J to 3 bases, leaving 9 bases not matched to a gene. CDR3 nucleotides: TGCAGTGCTCGTGGTAGTCTAGCGGGAGGGACAGATACGCAGTATTTT. Its translation is CSARGSLAGGTDTQYF.

This clonotype turned up a few times. The chain links TRBV7-9 to TRBJ1-2, with a tentative D call TRBD1 (5 bases). The CDR3 sequence is 13 residues long. The V and J ends lost 5 bases and 4 bases respectively, with 11 bases between them. Germline CDR1 is SEHNR and CDR2 is FQNEAQ (reference sequence). The CDR3 protein is CASSQDSFYGYTF. The CDR3 DNA reads TGTGCCAGCAGCCAAGACAGTTTCTATGGCTACACCTTC.